This T cell receptor beta chain appears in the sequencing data of a study of CD8+CD57+ T cells in acquired aplastic anemia. Losses at the gene ends were 5 bases for V and 5 bases for J; bases not matched to a gene: 6. The CDR3 consists of 14 residues. Germline CDR1 MDHEN, CDR2 SYDVKM. This clonotype appeared a few times. Sequenced patients had shown CD8+CD57+ cell expansion by flow cytometry. Both TCR beta VDJ combination and CDR3 sequence profiling were carried out. Genomic DNA was the template for this profiling. TCRdb re-derived calls from the reads in MiXCR, one entry per CDR3 protein. The sample yields under 200,000 distinct CDR3 sequences, around half seen once.

Source material: sorted CD4+, CD8+, or CD8+CD57+ T cells (not recorded which) from PBMCs. This receptor was obtained from a human donor with aplastic anemia. The chain employs TRBV28 and TRBJ2-3, with TRBD2 matching 8 bases. The CDR3 nucleotides are TGTGCCAGCAGTCGTCGGGCGGGAGGAGATACGCAGTATTTT. Amino acid sequence: CASSRRAGGDTQYF.